These T cell receptor beta chains were read from a single sample in a study of radiotherapy plus CTLA-4 blockade in lung cancer. Method: immunoSEQ multiplex PCR; TCRdb's copy keeps in-frame clones and lacks some. The data contain some 120,000 clones, roughly four fifths of them singletons. Sequencing was performed on peripheral blood, taken from a patient treated with radiotherapy plus ipilimumab. The source of these receptors is a human donor with non-small cell lung cancer that progressed on radiotherapy plus ipilimumab. Some clones in this sample may be carry-over from other donors' samples. Each CDR3 is given without its conserved first and last residue.

>TRBV6-5|TRBJ1-3
ASSYLSTGGNTIY
>TRBV6-6|TRBJ1-1
ASMGQPYTEAF
>TRBV7-9|TRBJ2-5
ASSAQETQY
>TRBV9|TRBJ1-3
ASSVGAGYGNTIY
>TRBV6-5|TRBJ2-7
ASSYLKTGTYEQY
>TRBV9|TRBJ2-7
ASSVGLAGGRSEQY
>TRBV27|TRBJ2-3
ASSFISAADTQY
>TRBV4-3|TRBJ1-4
ASSRFPSRQFNEKLF
>TRBV4-3|TRBJ1-1
ASSPSDALNTEAF
>TRBV11-2|TRBJ2-2
ASSQDSTGELF
>TRBV18|TRBJ1-5
ASSLGRYSNQPQH
>TRBV4-3|TRBJ2-3
ASSQGGGGASGTDTQY
>TRBV7-2|TRBJ2-7
ASSLATGWEGAYEQY
>TRBV5-8|TRBJ1-4
ASSEPRTGNEKLF
>TRBV6-5|TRBJ2-7
ASSRQGVYEQY
>TRBV6-1|TRBJ1-4
ASSDWGLGNEKLF
>TRBV4-1|TRBJ2-7
ASSPGTGGPYEQY
>TRBV6-6|TRBJ2-3
ASRDPATGGQY
>TRBV5-1|TRBJ2-1
ASSLELAGETEQF
>TRBV6-6|TRBJ2-7
ASSPAIDYYEQY
>TRBV6-9|TRBJ2-7
ASRGWNFYEQY
>TRBV5-1|TRBJ2-2
ASSLEENTGELF
>TRBV25-1|TRBJ1-6
ASSWTGPHNSPLH
>TRBV19|TRBJ1-3
ASSKGPPAVNTIY
>TRBV23-1|TRBJ2-1
ASSQSMRPSTGCNEQF
>TRBV5-1|TRBJ1-1
ASSLQQAGSTEAF
>TRBV11-1|TRBJ1-1
ASSLPLGTEAF
>TRBV7-2|TRBJ1-5
ASSLTGTGGRQPQH
>TRBV12-5|TRBJ1-3
ASGLDRVGNTIY
>TRBV10-1|TRBJ1-5
ASSGVLRGSSNQPQH
>TRBV7-3|TRBJ1-2
ASSPDRGQDYGYT
>TRBV28|TRBJ2-7
ASSLYSLGTYEQY
>TRBV28|TRBJ2-1
ASSSRTSGVFNEQF
>TRBV6-5|TRBJ2-5
ASSRAGGPLETQY
>TRBV15|TRBJ1-4
ATSVNEGAEKLF
>TRBV9|TRBJ2-7
ASSVASGTSGPYEQY
>TRBV7-2|TRBJ1-2
ASSRNRGVEDGYT
>TRBV4-2|TRBJ2-7
ASSQVMGGTYEQY
>TRBV2|TRBJ1-4
ASSARTGDEKLF
>TRBV7-2|TRBJ2-7
ASSLLDSRGRGEQY
>TRBV7-2|TRBJ2-7
ASSLVYPGSEQY
>TRBV28|TRBJ2-7
ASSWLGRMSSYEQY
>TRBV18|TRBJ2-3
ASSPGGSDTQY
>TRBV11-2|TRBJ2-5
ASSSLRETGSVETQY